The sequence of this T cell receptor beta chain was determined in a study of blood T cell repertoires in COVID-19. Study details: Acute and convalescent COVID-19 samples came from the United States, Italy and Spain.

J gave up 3 bases and V 6 bases, and 6 bases lay outside the gene matches. Germline assignment: CDR1 SNHLY and CDR2 FYNNEI. CDR3 size: 15 residues. Study processing details: Amplification of reference gene primers was used by the study to estimate nucleated cell counts. Generated by immunoSEQ multiplex PCR, the TCRdb table keeps only in-frame clones and is missing some. For V, J and clone size, that table is used; D and trimming come from the DNA. The sample comprises about 150,000 clones, about nine tenths of which are singletons, and 2.4% rests with the top ten. Sequenced sample: peripheral blood. The clonotype originates from a woman aged 70-85 years with acute or convalescent COVID-19. This chain links TRBV2 with TRBJ1-5, with TRBD1 matching 9 bases. DNA for the CDR3: TGTGCCAGCAGAGAAACAGGGGGCGTCAATCAGCCCCAGCATTTT. It codes for CASRETGGVNQPQHF.